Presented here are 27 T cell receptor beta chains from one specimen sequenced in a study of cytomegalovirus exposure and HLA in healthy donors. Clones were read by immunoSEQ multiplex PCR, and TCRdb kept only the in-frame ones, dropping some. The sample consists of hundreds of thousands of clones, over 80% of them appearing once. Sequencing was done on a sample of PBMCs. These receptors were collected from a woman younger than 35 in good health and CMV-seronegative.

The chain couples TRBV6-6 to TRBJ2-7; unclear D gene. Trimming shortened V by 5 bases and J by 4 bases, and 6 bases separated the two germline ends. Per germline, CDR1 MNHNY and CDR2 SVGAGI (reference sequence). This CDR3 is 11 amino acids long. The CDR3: CASSIGYEQYF. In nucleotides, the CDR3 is TGTGCCAGCAGTATAGGGTACGAGCAGTACTTC.

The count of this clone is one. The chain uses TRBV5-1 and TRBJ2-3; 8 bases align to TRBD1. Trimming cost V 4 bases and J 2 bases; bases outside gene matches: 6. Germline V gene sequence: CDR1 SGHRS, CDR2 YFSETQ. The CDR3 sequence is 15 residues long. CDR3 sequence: CASSLGQGLTDTQYF. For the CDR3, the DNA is TGCGCCAGCAGCCTAGGACAGGGACTCACAGATACGCAGTATTTT.

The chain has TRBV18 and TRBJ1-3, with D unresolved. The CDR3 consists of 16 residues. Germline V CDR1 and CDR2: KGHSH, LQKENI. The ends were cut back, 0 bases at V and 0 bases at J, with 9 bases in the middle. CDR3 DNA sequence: TGTGCCAGCTCACCACCGGCACGCAACTCTGGAAACACCATATATTTT. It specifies CASSPPARNSGNTIYF. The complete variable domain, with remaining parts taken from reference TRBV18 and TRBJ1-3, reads NAGVMQNPRHLVRRRGQEARLRCSPMKGHSHVYWYRQLPEEGLKFMVYLQKENIIDESGMPKERFSAEFPKEGPSILRIQQVVRGDSAAYFCASSPPARNSGNTIYFGEGSWLTVV.

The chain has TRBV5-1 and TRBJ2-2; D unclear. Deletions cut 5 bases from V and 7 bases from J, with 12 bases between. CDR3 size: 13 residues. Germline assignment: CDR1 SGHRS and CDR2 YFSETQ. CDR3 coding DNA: TGCGCCAGCAGAAACACTACCGGCGGGGAGCTGTTTTTT. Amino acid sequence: CASRNTTGGELFF.

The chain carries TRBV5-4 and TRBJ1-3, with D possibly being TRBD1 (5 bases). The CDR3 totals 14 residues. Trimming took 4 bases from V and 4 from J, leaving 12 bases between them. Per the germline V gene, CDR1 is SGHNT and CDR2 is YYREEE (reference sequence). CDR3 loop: CASSPEGWGNTIYF. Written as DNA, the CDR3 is TGTGCCAGCAGCCCCGAGGGGTGGGGAAACACCATATATTTT. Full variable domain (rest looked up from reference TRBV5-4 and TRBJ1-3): ETGVTQSPTHLIKTRGQQVTLRCSSQSGHNTVSWYQQALGQGPQFIFQYYREEENGRGNFPPRFSGLQFPNYSSELNVNALELDDSALYLCASSPEGWGNTIYFGEGSWLTVV.

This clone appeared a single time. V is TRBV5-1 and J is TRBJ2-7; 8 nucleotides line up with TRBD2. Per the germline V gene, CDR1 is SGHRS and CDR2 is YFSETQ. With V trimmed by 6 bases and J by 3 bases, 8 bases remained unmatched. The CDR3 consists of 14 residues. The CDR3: CASTPGGELYEQYF. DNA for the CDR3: TGCGCCAGCACCCCGGGGGGGGAACTCTACGAGCAGTACTTC.

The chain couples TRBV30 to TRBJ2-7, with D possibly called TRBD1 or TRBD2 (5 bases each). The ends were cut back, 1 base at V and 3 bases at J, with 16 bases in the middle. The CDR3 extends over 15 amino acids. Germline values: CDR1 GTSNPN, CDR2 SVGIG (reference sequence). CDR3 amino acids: CAWSEVRGPFYEQYF. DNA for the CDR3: TGTGCCTGGAGTGAAGTCCGGGGCCCCTTCTACGAGCAGTACTTC. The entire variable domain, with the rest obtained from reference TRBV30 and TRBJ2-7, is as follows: SQTIHQWPATLVQPVGSPLSLECTVEGTSNPNLYWYRQAAGRGLQLLFYSVGIGQISSEVPQNLSASRPQDRQFILSSKKLLLSDSGFYLCAWSEVRGPFYEQYFGPGTRLTVT.

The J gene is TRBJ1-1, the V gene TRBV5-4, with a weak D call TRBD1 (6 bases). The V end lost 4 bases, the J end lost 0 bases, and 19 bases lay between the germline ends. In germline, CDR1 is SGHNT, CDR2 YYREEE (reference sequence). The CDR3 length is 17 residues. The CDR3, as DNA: TGTGCCAGCAGCCCTAATATACGGACAGCCATGAACACTGAAGCTTTCTTT. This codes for CASSPNIRTAMNTEAFF.

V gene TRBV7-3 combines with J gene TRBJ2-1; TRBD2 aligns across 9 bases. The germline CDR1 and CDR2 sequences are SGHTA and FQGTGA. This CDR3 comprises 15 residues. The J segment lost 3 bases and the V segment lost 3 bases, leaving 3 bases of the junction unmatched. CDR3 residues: CASSFYSGSYNEQFF. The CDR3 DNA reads TGTGCCAGCAGCTTCTATAGCGGGAGCTACAATGAGCAGTTCTTC.

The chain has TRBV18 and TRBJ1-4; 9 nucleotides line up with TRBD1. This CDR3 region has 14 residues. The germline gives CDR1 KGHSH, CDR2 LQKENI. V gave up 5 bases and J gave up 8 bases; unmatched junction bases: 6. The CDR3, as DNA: TGTGCCAGCTCATCAGACAGGGGGGGAGAAAAACTGTTTTTT. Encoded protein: CASSSDRGGEKLFF.

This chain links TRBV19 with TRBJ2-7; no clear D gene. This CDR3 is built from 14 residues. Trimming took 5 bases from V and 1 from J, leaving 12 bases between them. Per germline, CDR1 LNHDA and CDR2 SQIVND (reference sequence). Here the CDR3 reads CASSSRSQSYEQYF. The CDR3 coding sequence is TGTGCCAGTAGTTCCAGGAGCCAATCCTACGAGCAGTACTTC.

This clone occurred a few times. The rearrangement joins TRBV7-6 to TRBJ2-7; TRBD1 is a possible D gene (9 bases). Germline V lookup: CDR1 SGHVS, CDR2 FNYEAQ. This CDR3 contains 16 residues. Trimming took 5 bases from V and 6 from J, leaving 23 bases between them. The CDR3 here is CASSPGSGTGKREQYF. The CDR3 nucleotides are TGTGCCAGCAGCCCCGGTAGCGGGACAGGGAAACGCGAGCAGTACTTC.

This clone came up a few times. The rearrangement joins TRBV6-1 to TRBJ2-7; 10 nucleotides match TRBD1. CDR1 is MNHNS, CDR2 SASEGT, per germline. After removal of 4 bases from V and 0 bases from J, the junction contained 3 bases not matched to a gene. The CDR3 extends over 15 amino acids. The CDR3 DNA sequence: TGTGCCAGCAGTGTTGGACAGGGGGGCTCCTACGAGCAGTACTTC. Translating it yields CASSVGQGGSYEQYF.

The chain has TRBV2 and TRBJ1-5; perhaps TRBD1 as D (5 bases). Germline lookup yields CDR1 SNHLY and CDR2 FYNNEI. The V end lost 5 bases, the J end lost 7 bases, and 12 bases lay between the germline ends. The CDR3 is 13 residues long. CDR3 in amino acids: CASSRQLVQPQHF. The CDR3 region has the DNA TGTGCCAGCAGTCGACAGTTAGTCCAGCCCCAGCATTTT.

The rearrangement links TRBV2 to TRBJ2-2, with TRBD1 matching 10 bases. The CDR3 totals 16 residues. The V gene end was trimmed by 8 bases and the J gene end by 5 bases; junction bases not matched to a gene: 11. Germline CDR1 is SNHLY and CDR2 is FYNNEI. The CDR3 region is CASAFLDRGLTGELFF. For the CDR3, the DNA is TGTGCCAGCGCCTTTCTTGACAGGGGGCTAACCGGGGAGCTGTTTTTT.

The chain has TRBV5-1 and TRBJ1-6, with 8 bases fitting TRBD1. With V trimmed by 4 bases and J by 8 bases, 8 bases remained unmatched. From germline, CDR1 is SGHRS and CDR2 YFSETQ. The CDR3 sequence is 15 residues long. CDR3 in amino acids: CASSPRTGTDSPLHF. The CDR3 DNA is TGCGCCAGCAGCCCCCGGACAGGGACCGATTCACCCCTCCACTTT.

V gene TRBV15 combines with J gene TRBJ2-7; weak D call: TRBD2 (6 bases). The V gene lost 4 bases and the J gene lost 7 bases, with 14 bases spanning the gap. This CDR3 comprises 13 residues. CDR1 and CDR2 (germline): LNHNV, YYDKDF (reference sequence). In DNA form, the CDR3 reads TGTGCCACCAGCACGGGACGGGAGCTTGAGCAGTACTTC. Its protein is CATSTGRELEQYF. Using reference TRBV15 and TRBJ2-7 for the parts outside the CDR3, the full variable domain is DAMVIQNPRYQVTQFGKPVTLSCSQTLNHNVMYWYQQKSSQAPKLLFHYYDKDFNNEADTPDNFQSRRPNTSFCFLDIRSPGLGDTAMYLCATSTGRELEQYFGPGTRLTVT.

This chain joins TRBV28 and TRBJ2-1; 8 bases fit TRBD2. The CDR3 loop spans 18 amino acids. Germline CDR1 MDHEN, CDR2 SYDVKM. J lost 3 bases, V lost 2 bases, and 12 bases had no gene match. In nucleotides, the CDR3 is TGTGCCAGCAGTTTAGAGGCGGCTAGCGGGTCCCTCTACAATGAGCAGTTCTTC. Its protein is CASSLEAASGSLYNEQFF.

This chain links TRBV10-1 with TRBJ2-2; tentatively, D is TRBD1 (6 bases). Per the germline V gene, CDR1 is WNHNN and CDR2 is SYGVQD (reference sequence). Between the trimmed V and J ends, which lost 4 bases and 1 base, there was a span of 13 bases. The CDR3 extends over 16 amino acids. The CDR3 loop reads CASSASGTRNTGELFF. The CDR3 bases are TGCGCCAGCAGTGCCTCCGGGACAAGGAACACCGGGGAGCTGTTTTTT.

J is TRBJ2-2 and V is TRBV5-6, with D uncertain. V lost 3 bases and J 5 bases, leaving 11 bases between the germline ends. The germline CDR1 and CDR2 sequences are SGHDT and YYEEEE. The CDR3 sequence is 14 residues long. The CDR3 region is CASSSDLWTGELFF. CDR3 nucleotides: TGTGCCAGCAGCTCGGACCTCTGGACCGGGGAGCTGTTTTTT.

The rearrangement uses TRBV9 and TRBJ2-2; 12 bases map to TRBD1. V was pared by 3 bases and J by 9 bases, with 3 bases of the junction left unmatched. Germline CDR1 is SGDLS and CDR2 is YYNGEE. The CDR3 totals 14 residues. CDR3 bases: TGTGCCAGCAGCGGGGGACAGGGGGCTTGGGAGCTGTTTTTT. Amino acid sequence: CASSGGQGAWELFF.

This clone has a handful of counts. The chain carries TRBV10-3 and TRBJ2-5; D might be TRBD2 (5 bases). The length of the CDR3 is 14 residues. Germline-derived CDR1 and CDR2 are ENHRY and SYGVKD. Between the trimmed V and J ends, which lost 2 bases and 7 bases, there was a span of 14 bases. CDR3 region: CAISEGEGAGTQYF. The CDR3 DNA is TGTGCCATCAGTGAGGGTGAGGGCGCTGGGACCCAGTACTTC.

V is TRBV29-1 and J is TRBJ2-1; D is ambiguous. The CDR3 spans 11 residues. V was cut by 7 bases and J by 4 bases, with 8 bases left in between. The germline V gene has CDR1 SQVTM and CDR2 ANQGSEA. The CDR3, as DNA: TGCAGCGGGGAACTTTACAATGAGCAGTTCTTC. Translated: CSGELYNEQFF.

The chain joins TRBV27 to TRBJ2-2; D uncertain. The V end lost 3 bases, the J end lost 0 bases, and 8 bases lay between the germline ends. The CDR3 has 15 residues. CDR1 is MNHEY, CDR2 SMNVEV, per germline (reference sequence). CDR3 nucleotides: TGTGCCAGCAGTTTCGGCGGAGCGAACACCGGGGAGCTGTTTTTT. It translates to CASSFGGANTGELFF.

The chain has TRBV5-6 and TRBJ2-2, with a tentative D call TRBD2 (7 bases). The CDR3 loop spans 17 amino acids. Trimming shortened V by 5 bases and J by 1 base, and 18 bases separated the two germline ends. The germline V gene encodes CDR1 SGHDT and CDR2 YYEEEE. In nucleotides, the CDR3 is TGTGCCAGCAGTCAAGAGGGGGGGGGCGAGAACACCGGGGAGCTGTTTTTT. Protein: CASSQEGGGENTGELFF. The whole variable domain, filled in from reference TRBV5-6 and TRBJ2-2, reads DAGVTQSPTHLIKTRGQQVTLRCSPKSGHDTVSWYQQALGQGPQFIFQYYEEEERQRGNFPDRFSGHQFPNYSSELNVNALLLGDSALYLCASSQEGGGENTGELFFGEGSRLTVL.

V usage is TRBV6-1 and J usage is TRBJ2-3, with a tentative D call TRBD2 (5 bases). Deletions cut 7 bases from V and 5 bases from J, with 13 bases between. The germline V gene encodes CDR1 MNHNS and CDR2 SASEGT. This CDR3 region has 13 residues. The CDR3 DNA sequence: TGTGCCAGCAAAGTAAGAGGGCAAGATACGCAGTATTTT. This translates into CASKVRGQDTQYF.

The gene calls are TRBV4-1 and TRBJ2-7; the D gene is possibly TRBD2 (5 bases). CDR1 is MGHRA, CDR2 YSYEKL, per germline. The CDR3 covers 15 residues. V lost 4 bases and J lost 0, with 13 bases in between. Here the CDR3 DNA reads TGCGCCAGCAGCCGCGGGCTCCTCAGCTCCTACGAGCAGTACTTC. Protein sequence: CASSRGLLSSYEQYF.